Below, 25 T cell receptor beta chains from the same sample are listed, as sequenced in a study of CD4 T cells in relation to SARS-CoV-2 and coronaviruses (dated by TCRdb to about 2021). The receptor library was made with the immunoSEQ multiplex PCR assay. Held by TCRdb, this immuneACCESS table contains in-frame sequences only and omits some clones. Under half of the omission traces to an unresolved V gene where checked; the cause of the rest is unknown. This sample lists roughly 31,000 clones; around 72% were detected once. Clones ranked in the top ten supply roughly 12% of the sample. No antigen is known for these receptors. CD4+ T cells from unexposed donors were collected before the COVID-19 pandemic (2011-2018). After 10 to 11 days of culture, CD4+ T cells were isolated with the EasySep CD4+ T cell isolation kit. What was sequenced was CD4+ T cells from PBMCs, cultured in vitro. All receptors derive from a human donor in good health.

This clone has just a few counts. The rearrangement joins TRBV2 to TRBJ2-7, with no clear D. This CDR3 comprises 14 residues. V lost 6 bases to trimming and J lost 1 base, with 13 bases between them. In germline, CDR1 is SNHLY, CDR2 FYNNEI. The chain's CDR3 is CASRASSVSYEQYF. The CDR3 coding sequence is TGTGCCAGCAGGGCAAGCTCGGTTTCCTACGAGCAGTACTTC.

The gene calls are TRBV15 and TRBJ2-3; no clear D gene. The CDR3 consists of 14 residues. Trimming shortened V by 6 bases and J by 0 bases, and 10 bases separated the two germline ends. Per the germline V gene, CDR1 is LNHNV and CDR2 is YYDKDF (reference sequence). The CDR3 loop reads CATRLRSSTDTQYF. The CDR3 DNA reads TGTGCCACCAGGTTACGATCTAGCACAGATACGCAGTATTTT.

V usage is TRBV10-3 and J usage is TRBJ2-5; 7 positions agree with TRBD2. The germline gives CDR1 ENHRY, CDR2 SYGVKD. The ends lost 2 bases at V and 5 bases at J; junction bases unmatched: 5. The CDR3 has 14 amino acids. The DNA for the CDR3 is TGTGCCATCAGTGAGGCGGGGGTAGTCGAGACCCAGTACTTC. Amino acids: CAISEAGVVETQYF.

The chain recombines TRBV11-2 with TRBJ1-1, with TRBD1 matching 7 bases. In germline, CDR1 is SGHAT, CDR2 FQNNGV. CDR3 length: 15 residues. The J segment lost 1 base and the V segment lost 5 bases, leaving 7 bases of the junction unmatched. In DNA, the CDR3 is TGTGCCAGCAGCGGATTTCGACAGGGGAACACTGAAGCTTTCTTT. It codes for CASSGFRQGNTEAFF.

V gene TRBV6-1 combines with J gene TRBJ2-7; the match to TRBD2 covers 14 bases. The V gene end was trimmed by 4 bases and the J gene end by 1 base; junction bases not matched to a gene: 3. Germline values: CDR1 MNHNS, CDR2 SASEGT. The CDR3 spans 16 residues. The CDR3: CASSAGTSGGSYEQYF. CDR3 nucleotide sequence: TGTGCCAGCAGTGCAGGGACTAGCGGGGGATCCTACGAGCAGTACTTC.

This clone appeared once. The chain combines TRBV7-9 with TRBJ2-5, with D hard to call. CDR1 is SEHNR and CDR2 is FQNEAQ in the germline V gene (reference sequence). The CDR3 loop spans 11 amino acids. The V gene lost 4 bases and the J gene lost 6 bases, with 6 bases spanning the gap. This chain's CDR3 is CASSSEQTQYF. Here the CDR3 DNA reads TGTGCCAGCAGCTCAGAGCAGACCCAGTACTTC.

This chain joins TRBV3-1 (or the pseudogene TRBV3-2) and TRBJ2-7; 8 bases fit TRBD2. The CDR3 consists of 16 residues. J lost 7 bases, V lost 5 bases, and 16 bases had no gene match. The germline V gene has CDR1 LGHDT and CDR2 YNNKEL (reference sequence). The chain's CDR3 is CASSSGGASGPREQYF. DNA of the CDR3: TGTGCCAGCAGCTCGGGGGGGGCTAGCGGCCCTAGGGAGCAGTACTTC.

The rearrangement joins TRBV29-1 to TRBJ1-1; the match to TRBD1 covers 10 bases. V dropped 7 bases and J dropped 7; count of bases not matched to a gene: 9. The CDR3 length is 13 residues. CDR1 is SQVTM, CDR2 ANQGSEA, per germline. The CDR3 protein is CSGGGQGFNEAFF. CDR3 DNA sequence: TGCAGCGGCGGGGGACAGGGGTTTAATGAAGCTTTCTTT.

The V call is TRBV5-1, the J call TRBJ1-5, with TRBD1 as a possible D gene (6 bases). Looked up from germline, CDR1 is SGHRS and CDR2 is YFSETQ. Trimming removed 4 bases at V and 1 base at J, with 12 bases between. There are 15 residues in the CDR3. The chain's CDR3 is CASSQSGDSNQPQHF. CDR3 in DNA: TGCGCCAGCAGCCAATCAGGGGACAGCAATCAGCCCCAGCATTTT.

The V gene is TRBV19, the J gene TRBJ2-1; the D is unclear. Deletions cut 2 bases from V and 5 bases from J, with 13 bases between. Germline assignment: CDR1 LNHDA and CDR2 SQIVND (reference sequence). The CDR3 is 15 residues long. The CDR3 loop reads CASSIYSGDNNEQFF. CDR3 nucleotides: TGTGCCAGTAGTATATATTCCGGAGACAACAATGAGCAGTTCTTC.

The rearrangement joins TRBV11-2 to TRBJ1-1; 10 bases are shared with TRBD1. Trimming cost V 1 base and J 11 bases; bases outside gene matches: 10. CDR3 length: 15 residues. The V gene's germline CDR1 is SGHAT and CDR2 FQNNGV. The CDR3 nucleotides are TGTGCCAGCAGCTTAGTCGTGACAGGGGGCTTGAAGGCTTTCTTT. This sequence encodes CASSLVVTGGLKAFF.

This clone appeared once. The V call is TRBV30, the J call TRBJ2-7; D call uncertain. With 5 bases removed from V and 3 bases from J, the gap between germline ends came to 17 bases. Germline loops: CDR1 GTSNPN, CDR2 SVGIG (reference sequence). This CDR3 has 14 amino acids. As DNA, the CDR3 is TGTGCCTGGGCCAGAGAATACCCCAACTACGAGCAGTACTTC. Amino acids: CAWAREYPNYEQYF.

This sequence joins TRBV4-3 and TRBJ1-2; TRBD1 is a possible D gene (5 bases). The V end lost 1 base, the J end lost 0 bases, and 15 bases lay between the germline ends. This CDR3 has 17 amino acids. Germline-derived CDR1 and CDR2 are LGHNA and YSLEER. As DNA, the CDR3 is TGCGCCAGCAGCCAAGGGGCCAGGGCCTCTACTAACTATGGCTACACCTTC. Translating it yields CASSQGARASTNYGYTF.

The gene calls are TRBV4-1 and TRBJ2-7, with TRBD2 identical over 10 bases. CDR1 is MGHRA and CDR2 is YSYEKL in the germline V gene. The junction had 5 bases not matched to a gene; V was cut back by 1 base and J by 5 bases. CDR3 size: 15 residues. CDR3 DNA: TGCGCCAGCAGCCAAGGGGCTGGGACTAGCGACGAGCAGTACTTC. It codes for CASSQGAGTSDEQYF.

V gene TRBV19 combines with J gene TRBJ1-4; D is undetermined. From germline, CDR1 is LNHDA and CDR2 SQIVND (reference sequence). CDR3 length: 10 amino acids. Trimming took off 8 bases at V and 11 bases at J, with 9 bases between the two ends. CDR3 coding DNA: TGTGCCAGTCGCCGCGGGAAACTGTTTTTT. Translated, it gives CASRRGKLFF. Supplemented by reference TRBV19 and TRBJ1-4, the full variable domain reads DGGITQSPKYLFRKEGQNVTLSCEQNLNHDAMYWYRQDPGQGLRLIYYSQIVNDFQKGDIAEGYSVSREKKESFPLTVTSAQKNPTAFYLCASRRGKLFFGSGTQLSVL.

V is TRBV2 and J is TRBJ2-7; D unresolved. This CDR3 has 14 residues. CDR1 and CDR2 (germline): SNHLY, FYNNEI. V was pared by 6 bases and J by 0 bases, with 12 bases between. The CDR3 reads CASRKAPRSYEQYF. The CDR3 bases are TGTGCCAGCAGGAAGGCGCCACGCTCCTACGAGCAGTACTTC.

This chain links TRBV28 with TRBJ2-5; 7 nucleotides align to TRBD1. The junction had 7 bases not matched to a gene; V was cut back by 5 bases and J by 1 base. The CDR3 contains 15 residues. Germline values: CDR1 MDHEN, CDR2 SYDVKM. The CDR3 DNA is TGTGCCAGCAGTCCGCTAAGGGACAGCCAAGAGACCCAGTACTTC. Protein sequence: CASSPLRDSQETQYF.

The CDR3: CASSQDVETQYF. The CDR3 bases are TGTGCCAGCAGCCAAGATGTTGAGACCCAGTACTTC. This chain joins TRBV3-1 (or the pseudogene TRBV3-2) and TRBJ2-5, with no clear D. The CDR3 has 12 residues. Trimming cost V 0 bases and J 5 bases, with 4 bases left between them. Germline V gene data show CDR1 as LGHDT and CDR2 as YNNKEL (reference sequence).

The V gene is TRBV12-3 or TRBV12-4, the J gene TRBJ1-1; D is ambiguous. V was clipped by 3 bases and J by 3 bases, with 5 bases between them. CDR3 size: 12 residues. The CDR3 DNA sequence: TGTGCCAGCAGTTTTGGAGACACTGAAGCTTTCTTT. Its translation is CASSFGDTEAFF.

V and J are TRBV6-2 or TRBV6-3 and TRBJ2-1, with TRBD2 matching over 13 bases. CDR3 length equals 19 residues. J gave up 0 bases and V 5 bases, and 10 bases lay outside the gene matches. Germline CDR1 and CDR2: MNHEY and SVGEGT. In nucleotides, the CDR3 is TGTGCCAGCAGTACCCCGGGACTAGCGGGGATAGGCTCCTACAATGAGCAGTTCTTC. This encodes CASSTPGLAGIGSYNEQFF.

V gene TRBV6-5 combines with J gene TRBJ2-7; TRBD1 agrees at 9 bases. This CDR3 region has 15 residues. Germline-derived CDR1 and CDR2 are MNHEY and SVGAGI. Trimming at V came to 0 bases and at J to 2 bases, leaving 2 bases not matched to a gene. This chain's CDR3 is CASSYSTGGPYEQYF. Here the CDR3 DNA reads TGTGCCAGCAGTTACTCGACAGGGGGGCCCTACGAGCAGTACTTC.

V usage is TRBV5-1 and J usage is TRBJ1-5; 8 positions match TRBD1. After removal of 1 base from V and 7 bases from J, the junction contained 7 bases not matched to a gene. The length of the CDR3 is 15 residues. Germline V gives CDR1 SGHRS, CDR2 YFSETQ. The CDR3 region is CASSLTGGGEQPQHF. As DNA, the CDR3 is TGCGCCAGCAGCTTGACAGGGGGAGGAGAACAGCCCCAGCATTTT.

The chain recombines TRBV4-1 with TRBJ2-7, with TRBD1 as a possible D gene (7 bases). Trimming took off 4 bases at V and 1 base at J, with 17 bases between the two ends. CDR3 size: 16 residues. CDR1 and CDR2 from the germline V gene are MGHRA and YSYEKL. The CDR3: CASSPLGGGYSYEQYF. The CDR3 DNA follows: TGCGCCAGCAGCCCCCTAGGAGGGGGCTATTCCTACGAGCAGTACTTC.

The gene calls are TRBV5-1 and TRBJ1-2; no reliable D call. With 4 bases removed from V and 0 bases from J, the gap between germline ends came to 13 bases. This CDR3 comprises 15 residues. Germline CDR1 is SGHRS and CDR2 is YFSETQ. The chain's CDR3 is CASSGSSGANYGYTF. CDR3 nucleotides: TGCGCCAGCAGCGGGTCGTCAGGAGCTAACTATGGCTACACCTTC.

The gene calls are TRBV6-6 and TRBJ1-6; perhaps TRBD1 as D (5 bases). The CDR3 totals 15 residues. Germline V gives CDR1 MNHNY, CDR2 SVGAGI (reference sequence). Trimming left V 11 bases short and J 5 bases short, with 19 bases between. CDR3 sequence: CASRGGGGDNSPLHF. The CDR3 coding sequence is TGTGCCTCCCGGGGCGGCGGTGGGGATAATTCACCCCTCCACTTT.